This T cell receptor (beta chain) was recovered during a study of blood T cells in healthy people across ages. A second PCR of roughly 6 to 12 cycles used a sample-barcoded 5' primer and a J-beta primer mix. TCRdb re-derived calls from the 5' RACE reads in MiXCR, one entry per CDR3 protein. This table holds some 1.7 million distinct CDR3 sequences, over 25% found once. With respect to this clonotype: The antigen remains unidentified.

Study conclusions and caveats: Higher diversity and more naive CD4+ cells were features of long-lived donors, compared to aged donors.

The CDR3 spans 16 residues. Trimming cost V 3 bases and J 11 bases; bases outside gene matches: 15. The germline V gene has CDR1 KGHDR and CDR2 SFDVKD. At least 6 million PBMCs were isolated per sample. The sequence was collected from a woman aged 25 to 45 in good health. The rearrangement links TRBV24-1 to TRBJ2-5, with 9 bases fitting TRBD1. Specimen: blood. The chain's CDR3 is CATSDRSGTGNNEQYF. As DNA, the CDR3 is TGTGCCACCAGTGATCGTTCCGGGACAGGGAACAATGAGCAGTACTTC.